Shown below are 14 T cell receptor beta chains from a single sample sequenced in a study of T cell responses to AZD1222 COVID-19 vaccine. Repertoires were generated with immunoSEQ multiplex PCR, while TCRdb's copy carries only in-frame clones and drops some. The table has about 130,000 clones, 75% to 90% seen once. Here the sequenced sample was peripheral blood, taken on day 0 of AZD1222 vaccination. The receptors originated from an adult in good health.

The genes are TRBV24-1 and TRBJ1-2; 8 bases fit TRBD1. Germline V gene data show CDR1 as KGHDR and CDR2 as SFDVKD. The CDR3 is 13 amino acids. V lost 2 bases to trimming and J lost 8 bases; unmatched junction nucleotides: 3. This chain's CDR3 is CATSDSRTGGYTF. The CDR3 region has the DNA TGTGCCACCAGTGATTCCCGGACAGGGGGCTACACCTTC.

CDR3 DNA: TGTGCCAGCAGCTCCCACAGCCACTATGGCTACACCTTC. Amino acids: CASSSHSHYGYTF. The chain carries TRBV7-9 and TRBJ1-2; no clear D. This CDR3 has 13 amino acids. CDR1 is SEHNR, CDR2 FQNEAQ, per germline (reference sequence). The V and J ends lost 4 bases and 3 bases respectively, with 9 bases between them.

The rearrangement joins TRBV27 to TRBJ1-6; D is perhaps TRBD1 (6 bases). Germline V gene lookup returns CDR1 MNHEY and CDR2 SMNVEV (reference sequence). The V end lost 6 bases, the J end lost 9 bases, and 21 bases lay between the germline ends. The CDR3 totals 16 residues. The CDR3 bases are TGTGCCAGCAGCCCTACAGGGTTTGGCGTGGGTTCACCCCTCCACTTT. Translated, it gives CASSPTGFGVGSPLHF.

The chain couples TRBV30 to TRBJ1-2; TRBD1 might be the D (5 bases). Trimming took off 2 bases at V and 4 bases at J, with 11 bases between the two ends. CDR1 is GTSNPN and CDR2 is SVGIG in the germline V gene (reference sequence). The CDR3 contains 13 residues. The CDR3 DNA follows: TGTGCCTGGAGTCAACAGGTCTTCTATGGCTACACCTTC. It codes for CAWSQQVFYGYTF.

This clone was counted a single time. This sequence joins TRBV3-1 (or the pseudogene TRBV3-2) and TRBJ1-1; the D is unclear. This CDR3 has 15 residues. Trimming took 1 base from V and 7 from J, leaving 16 bases between them. CDR1 LGHDT and CDR2 YNNKEL come from the germline V gene (reference sequence). CDR3 sequence: CASSQAPKGLGEAFF. DNA of the CDR3: TGTGCCAGCAGCCAAGCCCCCAAAGGGCTCGGTGAAGCTTTCTTT.

The genes are TRBV30 and TRBJ2-1; 9 bases agree with TRBD1. This CDR3 comprises 14 residues. V shed 5 bases, J shed 4 bases, and the junction held 6 bases outside the gene matches. Germline V gives CDR1 GTSNPN, CDR2 SVGIG (reference sequence). DNA of the CDR3: TGTGCCTGGCGACTGGGACAGGGTTACAATGAGCAGTTCTTC. Residues: CAWRLGQGYNEQFF.

The chain combines TRBV5-1 with TRBJ2-1, with 8 bases identical to TRBD1. V lost 4 bases to trimming and J lost 4 bases; unmatched junction nucleotides: 7. The CDR3 spans 15 residues. CDR1 and CDR2 (germline): SGHRS, YFSETQ. The chain's CDR3 is CASSHGTGLYNEQFF. In DNA, the CDR3 is TGCGCCAGCAGCCACGGGACAGGACTTTACAATGAGCAGTTCTTC.

The chain joins TRBV19 to TRBJ2-5, with D possibly being TRBD2 (5 bases). V was shortened by 7 bases and J by 4 bases, with 19 bases between the two germline ends. The CDR3 length is 15 residues. Germline values: CDR1 LNHDA, CDR2 SQIVND (reference sequence). Written as DNA, the CDR3 is TGTGCCAGTAACATGGGCTTCCTAGAGGGAGAGACCCAGTACTTC. Protein sequence: CASNMGFLEGETQYF.

This clone was seen just once. The chain has TRBV7-8 and TRBJ2-1; D is perhaps TRBD1 (7 bases). V was pared by 5 bases and J by 5 bases, with 10 bases between. Germline loops: CDR1 SGHVS, CDR2 FQNEAQ. The CDR3 consists of 13 residues. CDR3 protein: CASSGGTDNEQFF. The CDR3 nucleotides read TGTGCCAGCAGCGGCGGGACAGACAATGAGCAGTTCTTC.

This chain joins TRBV7-2 and TRBJ2-2; D gene uncertain. The CDR3 covers 14 residues. Per the germline V gene, CDR1 is SGHTA and CDR2 is FQGNSA. V gave up 10 bases and J gave up 3 bases, with 15 bases separating them. The DNA for the CDR3 is TGTGCCATCTTGGGATGGGGTTACACCGGGGAGCTGTTTTTT. Residues: CAILGWGYTGELFF.

This clone was observed once. The DNA of the CDR3 is TGTGCCAGCAGCTCGGTGACTGAAGCTTTCTTT. Translating it yields CASSSVTEAFF. The genes are TRBV3-1 (or the pseudogene TRBV3-2) and TRBJ1-1, with D uncertain. V was clipped by 5 bases and J by 5 bases, with 6 bases between them. CDR1 is LGHDT and CDR2 is YNNKEL in the germline V gene (reference sequence). The CDR3 has 11 residues.

V usage is TRBV5-6 and J usage is TRBJ1-1; D is undetermined. The CDR3 runs 12 residues. Germline CDR1 SGHDT, CDR2 YYEEEE. V was cut by 4 bases and J by 9 bases, with 13 bases left in between. The CDR3 reads CASSPHANQAFF. The DNA for the CDR3 is TGTGCCAGCAGCCCACACGCTAATCAAGCTTTCTTT.

The rearrangement joins TRBV18 to TRBJ1-1, with 7 bases aligning to TRBD1. V trimming: 5 bases; J trimming: 8 bases; junction bases outside the gene matches: 2. Germline values: CDR1 KGHSH, CDR2 LQKENI. This CDR3 region has 11 residues. The CDR3, as DNA: TGTGCCAGCTCAACGACAGGGGAAGCTTTCTTT. Translated: CASSTTGEAFF.

V gene TRBV5-4 combines with J gene TRBJ1-5, with a tentative D call TRBD1 (6 bases). Trimming took 4 bases from V and 7 from J, leaving 18 bases between them. CDR3 length: 15 amino acids. Germline CDR1 is SGHNT and CDR2 is YYREEE (reference sequence). Here the CDR3 reads CASSQAPGGGQPQHF. As DNA, the CDR3 is TGTGCCAGCAGCCAAGCCCCGGGGGGCGGACAGCCCCAGCATTTT. Together with reference TRBV5-4 and TRBJ1-5, the CDR3 gives the full variable domain: ETGVTQSPTHLIKTRGQQVTLRCSSQSGHNTVSWYQQALGQGPQFIFQYYREEENGRGNFPPRFSGLQFPNYSSELNVNALELDDSALYLCASSQAPGGGQPQHFGDGTRLSIL.